The clone carrying this T cell receptor beta chain was picked up a small number of times. Its antigen is not known. The data stem from a study of cytomegalovirus exposure and HLA in healthy donors. About the study: Assignment to the Caucasian-associated ancestry cluster applied to less than 85% of the approximately 400 genotyped donors. Points from the study as a whole: There were 150 to 200 TCR beta chains listed as cytomegalovirus-associated. In a later analysis, an Asian-associated ancestry cluster reportedly showed fewer N-insertions than the approximately 660-donor mean.

The CDR3 spans 13 residues. The germline CDR1 and CDR2 sequences are GTSNPN and SVGIG (reference sequence). Trimming removed 2 bases at V and 0 bases at J, with 6 bases between. Primers included in the PCR were 60 Vbeta and 13 Jbeta primers. Method: immunoSEQ multiplex PCR; TCRdb's copy keeps in-frame clones and lacks some. The sample gives roughly 180,000 clones, almost 85% of which show up once; 0.25% to 0.3% is in the top ten. The receptor comes from a boy aged 5-17 years in good health and CMV-seronegative. The chain couples TRBV30 to TRBJ2-3; maybe TRBD1 (5 bases). The sequencing input was PBMCs. The CDR3, as DNA: TGTGCCTGGAGTAGGGGAAGCACAGATACGCAGTATTTT. This encodes CAWSRGSTDTQYF.